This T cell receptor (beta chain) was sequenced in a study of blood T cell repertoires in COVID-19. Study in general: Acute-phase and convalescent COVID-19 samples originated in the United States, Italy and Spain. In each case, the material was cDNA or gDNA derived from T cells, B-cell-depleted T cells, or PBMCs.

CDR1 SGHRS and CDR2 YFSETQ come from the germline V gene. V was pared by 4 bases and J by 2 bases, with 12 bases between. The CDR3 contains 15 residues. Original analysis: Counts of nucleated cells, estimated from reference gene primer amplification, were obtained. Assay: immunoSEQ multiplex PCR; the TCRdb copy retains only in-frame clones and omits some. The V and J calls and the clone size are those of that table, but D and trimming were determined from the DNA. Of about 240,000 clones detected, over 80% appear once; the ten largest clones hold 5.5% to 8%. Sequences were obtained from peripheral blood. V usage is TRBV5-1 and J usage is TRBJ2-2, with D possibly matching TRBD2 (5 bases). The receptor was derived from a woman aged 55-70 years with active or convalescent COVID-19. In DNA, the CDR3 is TGCGCCAGCAGCCGGGAAGGTCAAAACACCGGGGAGCTGTTTTTT. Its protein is CASSREGQNTGELFF.